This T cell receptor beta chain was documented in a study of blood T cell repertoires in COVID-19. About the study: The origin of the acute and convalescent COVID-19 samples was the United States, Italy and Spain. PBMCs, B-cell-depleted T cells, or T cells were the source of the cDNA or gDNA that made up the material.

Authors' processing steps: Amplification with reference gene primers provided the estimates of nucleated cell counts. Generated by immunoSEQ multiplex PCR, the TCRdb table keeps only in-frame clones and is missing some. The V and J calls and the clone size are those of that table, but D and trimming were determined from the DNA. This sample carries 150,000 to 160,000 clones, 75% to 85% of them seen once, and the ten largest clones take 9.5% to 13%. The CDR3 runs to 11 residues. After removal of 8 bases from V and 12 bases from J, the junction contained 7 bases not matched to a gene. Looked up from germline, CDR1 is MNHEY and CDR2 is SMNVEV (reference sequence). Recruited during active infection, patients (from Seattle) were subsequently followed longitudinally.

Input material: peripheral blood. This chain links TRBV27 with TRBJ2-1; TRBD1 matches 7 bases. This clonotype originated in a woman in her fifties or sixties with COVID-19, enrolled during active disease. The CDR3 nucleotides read TGTGCCAGCGAGTATGGGGACAGGCAGTTCTTC. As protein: CASEYGDRQFF.